Reported below is one T cell receptor beta chain. An end of the junction does not agree with germline; a read error may underlie this. The data were taken from a study of T cell changes during pregnancy in multiple sclerosis. Some clones are missing from TCRdb's copy, which holds only in-frame ones; the method was immunoSEQ multiplex PCR. Of around 62,000 clones in the sample, roughly 93% were seen once. Sequencing was performed on CD8+ T cells from peripheral blood mononuclear cells, taken in the second trimester of pregnancy. The clonotype comes from a female donor with multiple sclerosis, enrolled in a pregnancy study.

The CDR3 DNA sequence: TGTGCCAGCAGTGACTTGGGCCCCTTCAGGTTC. Protein product: CASSDLGPFRF. The chain is built from TRBV6-1 and TRBJ2-4; D remains ambiguous. Germline values: CDR1 MNHNS, CDR2 SASEGT. The CDR3 has 11 residues.